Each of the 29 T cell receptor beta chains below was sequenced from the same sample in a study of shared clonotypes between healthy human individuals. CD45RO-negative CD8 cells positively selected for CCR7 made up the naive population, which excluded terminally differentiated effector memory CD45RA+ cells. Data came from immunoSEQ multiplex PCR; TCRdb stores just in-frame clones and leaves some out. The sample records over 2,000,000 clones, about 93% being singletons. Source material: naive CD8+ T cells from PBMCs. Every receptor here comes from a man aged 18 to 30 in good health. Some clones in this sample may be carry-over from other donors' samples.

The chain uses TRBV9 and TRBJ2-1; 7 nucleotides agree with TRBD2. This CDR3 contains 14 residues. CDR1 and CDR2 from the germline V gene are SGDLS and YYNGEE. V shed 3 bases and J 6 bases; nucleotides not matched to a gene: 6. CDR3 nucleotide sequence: TGTGCCAGCAGCGAAAGCGGGAAAAGCAATGAGCAGTTCTTC. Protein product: CASSESGKSNEQFF.

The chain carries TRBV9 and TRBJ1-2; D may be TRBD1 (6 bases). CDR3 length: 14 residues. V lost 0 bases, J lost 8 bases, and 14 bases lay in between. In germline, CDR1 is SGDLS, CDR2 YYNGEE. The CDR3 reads CASSVGSGAGGYTF. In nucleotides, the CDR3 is TGTGCCAGCAGCGTAGGGTCAGGGGCCGGCGGCTACACCTTC.

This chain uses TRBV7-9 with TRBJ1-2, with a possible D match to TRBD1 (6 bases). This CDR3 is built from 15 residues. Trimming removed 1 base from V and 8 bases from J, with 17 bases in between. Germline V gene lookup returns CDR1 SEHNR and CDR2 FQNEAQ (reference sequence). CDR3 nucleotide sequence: TGTGCCAGCAGCTTAGAGGCCGGCAGGGGAGAGGGCTACACCTTC. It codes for CASSLEAGRGEGYTF.

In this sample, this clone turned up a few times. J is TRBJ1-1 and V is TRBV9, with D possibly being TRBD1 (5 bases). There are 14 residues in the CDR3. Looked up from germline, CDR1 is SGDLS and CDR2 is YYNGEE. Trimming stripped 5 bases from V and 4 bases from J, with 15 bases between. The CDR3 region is CASSPKSGGTEAFF. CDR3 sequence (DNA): TGTGCCAGCAGTCCTAAGTCTGGGGGCACTGAAGCTTTCTTT.

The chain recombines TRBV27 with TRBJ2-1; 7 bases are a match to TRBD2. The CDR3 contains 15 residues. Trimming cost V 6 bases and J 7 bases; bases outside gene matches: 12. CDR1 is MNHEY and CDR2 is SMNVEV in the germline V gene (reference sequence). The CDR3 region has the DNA TGTGCCAGCAGCCTGGGACTAATGCCTTTTAATGAGCAGTTCTTC. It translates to CASSLGLMPFNEQFF.

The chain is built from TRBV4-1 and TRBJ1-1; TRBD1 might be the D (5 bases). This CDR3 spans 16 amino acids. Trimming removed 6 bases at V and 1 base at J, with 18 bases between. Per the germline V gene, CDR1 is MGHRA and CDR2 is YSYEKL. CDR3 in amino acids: CASSPSGARWNTEAFF. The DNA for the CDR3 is TGCGCCAGCAGTCCAAGTGGGGCCAGGTGGAACACTGAAGCTTTCTTT.

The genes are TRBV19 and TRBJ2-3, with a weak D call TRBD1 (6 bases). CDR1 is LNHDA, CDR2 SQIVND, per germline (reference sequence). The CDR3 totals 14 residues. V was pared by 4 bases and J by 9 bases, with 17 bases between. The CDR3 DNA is TGTGCCAGTAGTAAGCGACAGGTGATAGAGACGCAGTATTTT. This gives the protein CASSKRQVIETQYF.

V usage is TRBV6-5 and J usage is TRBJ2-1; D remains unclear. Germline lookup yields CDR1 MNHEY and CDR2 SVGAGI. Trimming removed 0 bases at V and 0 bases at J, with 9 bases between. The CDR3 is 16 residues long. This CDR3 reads CASSYSEPVSYNEQFF. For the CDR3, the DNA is TGTGCCAGCAGTTACTCCGAACCCGTCTCCTACAATGAGCAGTTCTTC.

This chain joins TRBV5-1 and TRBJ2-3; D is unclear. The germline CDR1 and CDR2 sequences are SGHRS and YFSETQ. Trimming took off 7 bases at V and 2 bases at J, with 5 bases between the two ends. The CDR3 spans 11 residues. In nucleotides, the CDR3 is TGCGCCAGCGGAATCACAGATACGCAGTATTTT. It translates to CASGITDTQYF.

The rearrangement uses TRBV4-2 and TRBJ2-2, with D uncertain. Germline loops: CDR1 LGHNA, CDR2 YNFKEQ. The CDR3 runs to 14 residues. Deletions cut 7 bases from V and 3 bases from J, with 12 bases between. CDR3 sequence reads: CASISPGYTGELFF. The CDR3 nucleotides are TGTGCCAGCATAAGTCCAGGTTACACCGGGGAGCTGTTTTTT.

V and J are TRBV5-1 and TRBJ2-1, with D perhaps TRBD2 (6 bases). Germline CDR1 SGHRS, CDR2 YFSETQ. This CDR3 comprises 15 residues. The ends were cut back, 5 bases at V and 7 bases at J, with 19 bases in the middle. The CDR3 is CASRPARGGHNEQFF. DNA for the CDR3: TGCGCCAGCAGACCCGCTAGGGGAGGTCATAATGAGCAGTTCTTC.

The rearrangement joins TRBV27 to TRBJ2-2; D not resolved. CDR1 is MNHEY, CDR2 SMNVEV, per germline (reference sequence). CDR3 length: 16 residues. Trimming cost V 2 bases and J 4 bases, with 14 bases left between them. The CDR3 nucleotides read TGTGCCAGCAGTTTAGTCGGTGTTCGTGGCACCGGGGAGCTGTTTTTT. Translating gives CASSLVGVRGTGELFF.

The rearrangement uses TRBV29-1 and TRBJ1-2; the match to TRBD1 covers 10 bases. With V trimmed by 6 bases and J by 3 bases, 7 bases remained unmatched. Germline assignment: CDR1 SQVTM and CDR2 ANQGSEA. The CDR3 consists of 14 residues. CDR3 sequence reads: CSVFGTGVDYGYTF. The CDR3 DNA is TGCAGCGTATTCGGGACAGGGGTGGACTATGGCTACACCTTC.

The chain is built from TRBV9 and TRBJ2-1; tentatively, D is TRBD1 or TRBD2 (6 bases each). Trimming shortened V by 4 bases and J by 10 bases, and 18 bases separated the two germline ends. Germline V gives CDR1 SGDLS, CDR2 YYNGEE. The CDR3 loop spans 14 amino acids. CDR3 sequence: CASSPSGTQGEQFF. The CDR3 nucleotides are TGTGCCAGCAGCCCCTCCGGGACTCAGGGGGAGCAGTTCTTC.

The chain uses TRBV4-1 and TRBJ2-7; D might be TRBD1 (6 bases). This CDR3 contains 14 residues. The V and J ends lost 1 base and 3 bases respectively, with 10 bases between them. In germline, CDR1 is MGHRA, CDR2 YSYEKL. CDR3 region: CASSQGEGDYEQYF. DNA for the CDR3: TGCGCCAGCAGCCAAGGAGAGGGGGACTACGAGCAGTACTTC.

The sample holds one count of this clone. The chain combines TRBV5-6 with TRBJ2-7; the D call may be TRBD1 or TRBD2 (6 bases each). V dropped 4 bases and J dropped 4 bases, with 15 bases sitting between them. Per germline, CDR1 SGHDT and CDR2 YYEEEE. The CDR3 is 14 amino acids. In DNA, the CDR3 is TGTGCCAGCAGCCGTTCTGGGGGGCGGTACGAGCAGTACTTC. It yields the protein CASSRSGGRYEQYF.

CDR3 region: CASSLDPGLAVYNEQFF. In DNA form, the CDR3 reads TGTGCCAGCAGCTTAGATCCGGGACTAGCGGTTTACAATGAGCAGTTCTTC. The V call is TRBV11-2, the J call TRBJ2-1, with 11 bases that match TRBD2. After removal of 0 bases from V and 4 bases from J, the junction contained 5 bases not matched to a gene. The CDR3 length is 17 residues. Per the germline V gene, CDR1 is SGHAT and CDR2 is FQNNGV.

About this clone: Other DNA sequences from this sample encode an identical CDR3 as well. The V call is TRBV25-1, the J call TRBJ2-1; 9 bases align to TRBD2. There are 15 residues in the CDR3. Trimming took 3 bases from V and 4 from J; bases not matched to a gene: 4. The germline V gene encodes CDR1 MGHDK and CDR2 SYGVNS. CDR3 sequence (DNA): TGTGCCAGCAGTGAGGGGCTAGCGGGATACAATGAGCAGTTCTTC. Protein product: CASSEGLAGYNEQFF.

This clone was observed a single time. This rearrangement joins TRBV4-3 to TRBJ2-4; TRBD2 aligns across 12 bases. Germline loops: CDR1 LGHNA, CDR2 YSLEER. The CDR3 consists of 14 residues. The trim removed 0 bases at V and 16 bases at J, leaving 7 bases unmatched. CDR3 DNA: TGCGCCAGCAGCCAAGATTCTAGCGGGAGGGCCCAATACTTC. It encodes CASSQDSSGRAQYF.

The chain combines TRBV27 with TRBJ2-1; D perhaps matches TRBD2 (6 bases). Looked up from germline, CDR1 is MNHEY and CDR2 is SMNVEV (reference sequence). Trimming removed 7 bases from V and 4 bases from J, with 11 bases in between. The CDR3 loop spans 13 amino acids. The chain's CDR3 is CASMPSAYNEQFF. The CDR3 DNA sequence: TGTGCCAGCATGCCTAGCGCTTACAATGAGCAGTTCTTC.

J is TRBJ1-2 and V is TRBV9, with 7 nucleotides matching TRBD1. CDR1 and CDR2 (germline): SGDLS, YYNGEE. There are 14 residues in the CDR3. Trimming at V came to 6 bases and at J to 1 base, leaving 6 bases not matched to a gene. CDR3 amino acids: CASNLGQNNYGYTF. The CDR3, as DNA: TGTGCCAGCAACTTGGGACAGAATAACTATGGCTACACCTTC. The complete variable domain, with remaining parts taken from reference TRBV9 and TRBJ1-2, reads DSGVTQTPKHLITATGQRVTLRCSPRSGDLSVYWYQQSLDQGLQFLIQYYNGEERAKGNILERFSAQQFPDLHSELNLSSLELGDSALYFCASNLGQNNYGYTFGSGTRLTVV.

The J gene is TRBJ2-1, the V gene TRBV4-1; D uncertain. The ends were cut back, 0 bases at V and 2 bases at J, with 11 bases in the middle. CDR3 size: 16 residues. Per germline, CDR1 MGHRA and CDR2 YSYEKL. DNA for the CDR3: TGCGCCAGCAGCCAAGACGGAGAGCGAGCCTACAATGAGCAGTTCTTC. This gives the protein CASSQDGERAYNEQFF.

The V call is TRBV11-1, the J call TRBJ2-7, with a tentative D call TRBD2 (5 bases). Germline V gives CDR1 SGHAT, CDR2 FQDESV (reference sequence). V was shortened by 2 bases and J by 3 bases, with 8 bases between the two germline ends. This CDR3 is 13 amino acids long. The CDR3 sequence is CASSLQRDYEQYF. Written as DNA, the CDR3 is TGTGCCAGCAGCTTACAACGGGACTACGAGCAGTACTTC.

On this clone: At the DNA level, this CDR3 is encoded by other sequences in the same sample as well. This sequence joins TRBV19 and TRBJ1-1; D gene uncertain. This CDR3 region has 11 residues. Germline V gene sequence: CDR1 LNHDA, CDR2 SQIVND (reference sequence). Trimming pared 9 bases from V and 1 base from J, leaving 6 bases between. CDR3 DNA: TGTGCCAGCCGTCAGAACACTGAAGCTTTCTTT. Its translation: CASRQNTEAFF.

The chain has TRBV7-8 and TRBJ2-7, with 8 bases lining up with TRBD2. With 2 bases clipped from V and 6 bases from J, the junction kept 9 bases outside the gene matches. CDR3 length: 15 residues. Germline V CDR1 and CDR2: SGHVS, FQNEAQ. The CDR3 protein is CASSLMQRRGVEQYF. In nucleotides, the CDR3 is TGTGCCAGCAGCTTAATGCAGCGGCGGGGGGTCGAGCAGTACTTC.

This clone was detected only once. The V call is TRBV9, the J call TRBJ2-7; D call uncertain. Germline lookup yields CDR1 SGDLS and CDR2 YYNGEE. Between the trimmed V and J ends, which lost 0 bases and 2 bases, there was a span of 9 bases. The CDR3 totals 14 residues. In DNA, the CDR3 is TGTGCCAGCAGCGTAGGGCAGGCCCCCTACGAGCAGTACTTC. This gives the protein CASSVGQAPYEQYF.

This CDR3 reads CASSFTASGANVLTF. CDR3 sequence (DNA): TGCGCCAGCAGCTTTACAGCCTCTGGGGCCAACGTCCTGACTTTC. The chain couples TRBV5-1 to TRBJ2-6, with D hard to call. The CDR3 loop spans 15 amino acids. Trimming took off 2 bases at V and 0 bases at J, with 6 bases between the two ends. Germline CDR1 and CDR2: SGHRS and YFSETQ.

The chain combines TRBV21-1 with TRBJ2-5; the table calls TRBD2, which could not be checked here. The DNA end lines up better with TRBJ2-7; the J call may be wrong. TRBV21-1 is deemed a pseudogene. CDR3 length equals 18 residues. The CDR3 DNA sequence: TGTGCCAGCAGCAAAGAAGGGGAGCGGGGCGGGAGCTCCTACGAGCAGTACTTC. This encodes CASSKEGERGGSSYEQYF.

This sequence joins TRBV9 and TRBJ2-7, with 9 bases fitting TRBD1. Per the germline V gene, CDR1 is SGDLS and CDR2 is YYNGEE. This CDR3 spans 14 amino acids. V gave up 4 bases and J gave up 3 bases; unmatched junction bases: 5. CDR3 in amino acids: CASSPQGAGYEQYF. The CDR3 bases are TGTGCCAGCAGCCCACAGGGGGCTGGCTACGAGCAGTACTTC.